The 18 T cell receptor beta chains presented below share a single source sample, sequenced in a study of siplizumab effects on memory and regulatory T cells. TCRdb's table, derived via immunoSEQ multiplex PCR, lists solely in-frame clones and lacks some. This sample has 80,000 to 130,000 clones, with 90% to 95% found just once. The sequenced material came from Tregs sorted from blood. These receptors originate from a human donor in good health.

The V call is TRBV19, the J call TRBJ1-2, with TRBD1 matching over 8 bases. CDR1 is LNHDA, CDR2 SQIVND, per germline (reference sequence). Trimming removed 6 bases from V and 4 bases from J; junction bases left unmatched: 10. The CDR3 consists of 15 residues. The CDR3 is CASSRLTGAGYGYTF. The CDR3 nucleotides are TGTGCCAGTAGCCGCTTGACAGGGGCCGGCTATGGCTACACCTTC.

The DNA of the CDR3 is TGTGCCAGCAACGACAGGGGATGGCCCTACAATGAGCAGTTCTTC. Encoded protein: CASNDRGWPYNEQFF. The chain recombines TRBV6-1 with TRBJ2-1; TRBD1 agrees at 8 bases. CDR3 length: 15 residues. The V gene end was trimmed by 7 bases and the J gene end by 2 bases; junction bases not matched to a gene: 7. Per germline, CDR1 MNHNS and CDR2 SASEGT.

The chain recombines TRBV9 with TRBJ1-3; tentatively, D is TRBD1 (6 bases). There are 16 residues in the CDR3. Germline lookup yields CDR1 SGDLS and CDR2 YYNGEE. V lost 3 bases, J lost 4 bases, and 17 bases lay in between. DNA for the CDR3: TGTGCCAGCAGCGGCCCGAGAACAGGGTTCGGAAACACCATATATTTT. Its protein product is CASSGPRTGFGNTIYF. The whole variable domain, remainder taken from reference TRBV9 and TRBJ1-3, is DSGVTQTPKHLITATGQRVTLRCSPRSGDLSVYWYQQSLDQGLQFLIQYYNGEERAKGNILERFSAQQFPDLHSELNLSSLELGDSALYFCASSGPRTGFGNTIYFGEGSWLTVV.

The chain combines TRBV7-9 with TRBJ2-7, with D perhaps TRBD1 (6 bases). This CDR3 region has 15 residues. Trimming removed 9 bases at V and 3 bases at J, with 21 bases between. CDR1 is SEHNR and CDR2 is FQNEAQ in the germline V gene (reference sequence). CDR3 in amino acids: CASGDTPGHYYEQYF. The CDR3 DNA reads TGTGCCAGTGGGGATACACCGGGACACTACTACGAGCAGTACTTC.

This chain links TRBV30 with TRBJ1-5; possible D gene TRBD1, 5 bases. The V gene's germline CDR1 is GTSNPN and CDR2 SVGIG (reference sequence). The CDR3 is made up of 14 amino acids. Trimming left V 4 bases short and J 6 bases short, with 16 bases between. This chain's CDR3 is CAWTKQGGPQPQHF. The CDR3 DNA reads as TGTGCCTGGACGAAGCAGGGAGGACCTCAGCCCCAGCATTTT.

This chain connects TRBV19 to TRBJ2-5; D perhaps matches TRBD2 (7 bases). The CDR3 spans 15 residues. Germline loops: CDR1 LNHDA, CDR2 SQIVND (reference sequence). V gave up 3 bases and J gave up 6 bases, with 17 bases separating them. The DNA for the CDR3 is TGTGCCAGTAGTATCGTCAGGGAGGGGGTCAAGACCCAGTACTTC. As protein: CASSIVREGVKTQYF.

The gene calls are TRBV19 and TRBJ1-4; perhaps TRBD1 as D (6 bases). Trimming removed 9 bases at V and 7 bases at J, with 18 bases between. CDR3 length: 14 residues. CDR1 is LNHDA and CDR2 is SQIVND in the germline V gene (reference sequence). In DNA, the CDR3 is TGTGCCAGCAATACCAACAGGGCCGGTGAAAAACTGTTTTTT. Translating it yields CASNTNRAGEKLFF. The complete variable domain, with remaining parts taken from reference TRBV19 and TRBJ1-4, reads DGGITQSPKYLFRKEGQNVTLSCEQNLNHDAMYWYRQDPGQGLRLIYYSQIVNDFQKGDIAEGYSVSREKKESFPLTVTSAQKNPTAFYLCASNTNRAGEKLFFGSGTQLSVL.

The V and J genes are TRBV19 and TRBJ1-1, with TRBD1 matching over 8 bases. CDR3 size: 13 residues. The J segment lost 3 bases and the V segment lost 9 bases, leaving 6 bases of the junction unmatched. Per the germline V gene, CDR1 is LNHDA and CDR2 is SQIVND (reference sequence). The CDR3 reads CASSQGAYTEAFF. The CDR3 DNA reads as TGTGCCAGCAGTCAGGGGGCCTACACTGAAGCTTTCTTT.

V and J are TRBV5-1 and TRBJ2-4; the D gene is possibly TRBD1 (5 bases). Germline V CDR1 and CDR2: SGHRS, YFSETQ. The CDR3 is made up of 13 amino acids. V was clipped by 1 base and J by 6 bases, with 8 bases between them. The CDR3 nucleotides read TGCGCCAGCAGCTTGACAGGTCTAAACATTCAGTACTTC. Translation gives CASSLTGLNIQYF.

The rearrangement joins TRBV28 to TRBJ1-5; no reliable D call. The V end was cut by 2 bases, the J end by 5 bases, with 7 bases between. This CDR3 is built from 13 residues. CDR1 is MDHEN, CDR2 SYDVKM, per germline. The CDR3 DNA follows: TGTGCCAGCAGTTTAACAGCGTATCAGCCCCAGCATTTT. It is translated as CASSLTAYQPQHF.

The chain recombines TRBV4-1 with TRBJ2-5; TRBD2 matches 7 bases. Germline CDR1 MGHRA, CDR2 YSYEKL. The CDR3 spans 14 residues. V trimming: 2 bases; J trimming: 5 bases; junction bases outside the gene matches: 5. CDR3 loop: CASSQRGRRETQYF. CDR3 DNA: TGCGCCAGCAGCCAACGCGGGAGAAGGGAGACCCAGTACTTC.

The CDR3 region is CASWDRFTEAFF. DNA for the CDR3: TGTGCCAGTTGGGACAGGTTCACTGAAGCTTTCTTT. The chain is built from TRBV28 and TRBJ1-1; 8 positions match TRBD1. Germline trimming cut 9 bases from V and 4 bases from J; bases unmatched to any gene: 4. Germline assignment: CDR1 MDHEN and CDR2 SYDVKM. The length of the CDR3 is 12 residues.

J is TRBJ1-5 and V is TRBV6-5; D ambiguous. Trimming cost V 3 bases and J 1 base, with 10 bases left between them. Per germline, CDR1 MNHEY and CDR2 SVGAGI. CDR3 size: 15 residues. CDR3 protein: CASSYSFSSNQPQHF. The CDR3 nucleotides are TGTGCCAGCAGTTATAGTTTTAGCAGCAATCAGCCCCAGCATTTT.

The rearrangement links TRBV5-5 to TRBJ2-3; D is perhaps TRBD2 (5 bases). The CDR3 length is 16 residues. In germline, CDR1 is SGHKS, CDR2 YYEKEE (reference sequence). The V and J ends lost 4 bases and 6 bases respectively, with 21 bases between them. This chain's CDR3 is CASSGSVRPALDTQYF. The CDR3 DNA reads TGTGCCAGCAGCGGGAGTGTGCGTCCCGCACTGGATACGCAGTATTTT.

The V call is TRBV7-9, the J call TRBJ2-7, with 8 bases identical to TRBD1. The CDR3 has 16 residues. After removal of 4 bases from V and 2 bases from J, the junction contained 10 bases not matched to a gene. Germline V lookup: CDR1 SEHNR, CDR2 FQNEAQ (reference sequence). CDR3 DNA: TGTGCCAGCAGCTATCAACTTACAGGGGGGCCCTACGAGCAGTACTTC. Amino acids: CASSYQLTGGPYEQYF.

V usage is TRBV30 and J usage is TRBJ2-7, with a possible D match to TRBD2 (6 bases). V was cut by 7 bases and J by 1 base, with 14 bases left in between. The CDR3 consists of 13 residues. In germline, CDR1 is GTSNPN, CDR2 SVGIG (reference sequence). The chain's CDR3 is CASKPGRSYEQYF. The CDR3 DNA sequence: TGTGCCTCGAAACCCGGGAGATCCTACGAGCAGTACTTC.

This clone was observed a single time. This chain joins TRBV6-6 and TRBJ1-5; D may be TRBD1 (5 bases). V was cut by 2 bases and J by 2 bases, with 7 bases left in between. CDR1 and CDR2 from the germline V gene are MNHNY and SVGAGI (reference sequence). The CDR3 covers 14 residues. The CDR3 nucleotides are TGTGCCAGCAGTTACAAAGGGGGCAATCAGCCCCAGCATTTT. Translation gives CASSYKGGNQPQHF.

V is TRBV7-8 and J is TRBJ2-7; D is tentatively TRBD1 or TRBD2 (5 bases each). The V end was cut by 0 bases, the J end by 0 bases, with 15 bases between. This CDR3 is built from 17 residues. The germline CDR1 and CDR2 sequences are SGHVS and FQNEAQ. The DNA of the CDR3 is TGTGCCAGCAGCTTAGCGCGGAGGAGCGACAGCTCCTACGAGCAGTACTTC. This sequence encodes CASSLARRSDSSYEQYF.